One and the same sample provided the 15 T cell receptor beta chains below, sequenced in a study of early stage breast cancer tumors. Repertoires were generated with immunoSEQ multiplex PCR, while TCRdb's copy carries only in-frame clones and drops some. Altogether about 24,000 clones are present, roughly 67% being singletons, with the ten largest covering 8.5% to 10%. The sample comprised breast tumor tissue. All receptors come from a person aged 55 to 75 with breast cancer.

V gene TRBV27 combines with J gene TRBJ2-7; D ambiguous. The V and J ends lost 5 bases and 2 bases respectively, with 10 bases between them. Germline V lookup: CDR1 MNHEY, CDR2 SMNVEV (reference sequence). CDR3 length equals 13 residues. The CDR3 loop reads CASSLDWTYEQYF. DNA for the CDR3: TGTGCCAGCAGTCTAGACTGGACCTACGAGCAGTACTTC.

The table lists this clone with a count of one. The chain uses TRBV10-3 and TRBJ1-1, with TRBD1 as a possible D gene (5 bases). Trimming left V 4 bases short and J 0 bases short, with 18 bases between. Germline CDR1 is ENHRY and CDR2 is SYGVKD. The CDR3 covers 17 residues. The CDR3 nucleotides read TGTGCCATCAGTGCCCTCAGACAGACCGCGCTGAACACTGAAGCTTTCTTT. It encodes CAISALRQTALNTEAFF.

J is TRBJ2-7 and V is TRBV7-9; 7 bases are shared with TRBD1. This CDR3 comprises 14 residues. Germline loops: CDR1 SEHNR, CDR2 FQNEAQ (reference sequence). The junction had 4 bases not matched to a gene; V was cut back by 5 bases and J by 0 bases. The CDR3 here is CASSRQGSSYEQYF. The CDR3 DNA sequence: TGTGCCAGCAGCCGACAGGGTAGCTCCTACGAGCAGTACTTC.

The rearrangement links TRBV19 to TRBJ1-2; tentatively, D is TRBD1 (6 bases). Per the germline V gene, CDR1 is LNHDA and CDR2 is SQIVND (reference sequence). Trimming took 1 base from V and 2 from J, leaving 11 bases between them. The CDR3 runs to 15 residues. CDR3 sequence: CASSIVDRLNYGYTF. The CDR3 nucleotides read TGTGCCAGTAGTATAGTTGACAGGTTGAACTATGGCTACACCTTC.

The rearrangement links TRBV30 to TRBJ2-1; 7 bases fit TRBD2. The CDR3 has 13 residues. The J segment lost 12 bases and the V segment lost 0 bases, leaving 8 bases of the junction unmatched. Germline CDR1 is GTSNPN and CDR2 is SVGIG (reference sequence). The CDR3 DNA reads as TGTGCCTGGAGTGTTCAGCGGGGAGTGGTGCAGTTCTTC. It translates to CAWSVQRGVVQFF.

The chain couples TRBV10-1 to TRBJ1-1, with 8 bases that match TRBD1. This CDR3 is built from 12 residues. CDR1 and CDR2 (germline): WNHNN, SYGVQD (reference sequence). V shed 6 bases, J shed 9 bases, and the junction held 6 bases outside the gene matches. The CDR3 spells CASSPTGGKAFF. The CDR3 DNA reads as TGCGCCAGCAGCCCCACAGGGGGAAAAGCTTTCTTT.

Ten or more counts support this clone. The CDR3 loop is CASVNLGTPNTQYF. DNA for the CDR3: TGTGCCAGTGTAAACCTCGGGACACCTAATACGCAGTATTTT. This chain links TRBV27 with TRBJ2-3, with TRBD1 as a possible D gene (6 bases). V lost 9 bases and J lost 7, with 20 bases in between. The length of the CDR3 is 14 residues. CDR1 and CDR2 from the germline V gene are MNHEY and SMNVEV (reference sequence).

The V call is TRBV4-1, the J call TRBJ2-7; D gene ambiguous. V shed 4 bases and J shed 0 bases, with 7 bases lying between them. The CDR3 is made up of 13 amino acids. Germline lookup yields CDR1 MGHRA and CDR2 YSYEKL. The CDR3 loop is CASSRLLSYEQYF. CDR3 sequence (DNA): TGCGCCAGCAGCCGACTCCTCTCCTACGAGCAGTACTTC.

The chain employs TRBV12-5 and TRBJ2-2; 7 nucleotides match TRBD1. J lost 6 bases, V lost 1 base, and 5 bases had no gene match. The length of the CDR3 is 15 residues. Per germline, CDR1 LGHNT and CDR2 FRNRAP. The CDR3 here is CASGLATGAPGELFF. The CDR3 DNA is TGTGCTAGTGGTTTGGCCACAGGGGCTCCCGGGGAGCTGTTTTTT.

This clone was counted only a few times. The genes are TRBV7-9 and TRBJ2-2; D is unresolved. Deletions cut 0 bases from V and 11 bases from J, with 7 bases between. CDR3 length: 12 amino acids. Germline CDR1 and CDR2: SEHNR and FQNEAQ (reference sequence). The CDR3, as DNA: TGTGCCAGCAGCTTAGCCGAGCCCGAGCTGTTTTTT. Protein product: CASSLAEPELFF.

This clone was seen once. The gene calls are TRBV4-2 and TRBJ2-5, with 9 bases matching TRBD2. Germline V gene lookup returns CDR1 LGHNA and CDR2 YNFKEQ. This CDR3 has 13 residues. V shed 5 bases, J shed 4 bases, and the junction held 2 bases outside the gene matches. Written as DNA, the CDR3 is TGTGCCAGCAGCGGGCGGGAGGGAGAGACCCAGTACTTC. Translation: CASSGREGETQYF.

The chain has TRBV7-2 and TRBJ2-1; D is unclear. Deletions cut 5 bases from V and 4 bases from J, with 3 bases between. The CDR3 runs 11 residues. CDR1 and CDR2 from the germline V gene are SGHTA and FQGNSA. For the CDR3, the DNA is TGTGCCAGCAGCCATTACAATGAGCAGTTCTTC. This gives the protein CASSHYNEQFF.

In this sample, this clone turned up a few times. V gene TRBV5-1 combines with J gene TRBJ2-1, with D tentatively TRBD1 (5 bases). Trimming took 4 bases from V and 2 from J, leaving 16 bases between them. Per the germline V gene, CDR1 is SGHRS and CDR2 is YFSETQ. This CDR3 has 16 amino acids. The CDR3: CASSPQWGGTYNEQFF. CDR3 nucleotide sequence: TGCGCCAGCAGCCCCCAATGGGGCGGTACCTACAATGAGCAGTTCTTC.

This clone was observed at least ten times. The chain combines TRBV27 with TRBJ1-2; TRBD1 might be the D (6 bases). Per germline, CDR1 MNHEY and CDR2 SMNVEV (reference sequence). Trimming pared 5 bases from V and 7 bases from J, leaving 8 bases between. CDR3 length: 11 amino acids. The CDR3 sequence: CASSRGGGYTF. CDR3 bases: TGTGCCAGCAGTAGGGGGGGTGGCTACACCTTC.

The chain links TRBV5-4 to TRBJ2-5; D is uncertain. V was cut by 1 base and J by 5 bases, with 3 bases left in between. This CDR3 has 11 amino acids. Per germline, CDR1 SGHNT and CDR2 YYREEE (reference sequence). The chain's CDR3 is CASSLSETQYF. For the CDR3, the DNA is TGTGCCAGCAGCTTGTCGGAGACCCAGTACTTC.